These 27 T cell receptor beta chains were sequenced from one sample in a study of blood T cell repertoires in COVID-19. The table came from immunoSEQ multiplex PCR; TCRdb's copy has only in-frame clones and leaves some out. The table records some 200,000 clones, 84% of them present only once. The sequencing input was peripheral blood. Source of these receptors: a woman in her forties or fifties with active or convalescent COVID-19.

The chain is built from TRBV6-2 or TRBV6-3 and TRBJ1-2; 8 bases are a match to TRBD1. The CDR3 spans 14 residues. CDR1 is MNHEY, CDR2 SVGEGT, per germline. The J segment lost 8 bases and the V segment lost 2 bases, leaving 7 bases of the junction unmatched. This CDR3 is CASSYGGTGGGYTF. CDR3 DNA sequence: TGTGCCAGCAGTTACGGCGGGACAGGAGGGGGCTACACCTTC.

This clone has only one observation. The gene calls are TRBV6-5 and TRBJ1-5; D not resolved. Trimming pared 0 bases from V and 6 bases from J, leaving 12 bases between. Germline lookup yields CDR1 MNHEY and CDR2 SVGAGI. This CDR3 has 15 amino acids. For the CDR3, the DNA is TGTGCCAGCAGTTACTCGTCAGGAGGCGGTCAGCCCCAGCATTTT. Translated: CASSYSSGGGQPQHF.

The rearrangement links TRBV3-1 (or the pseudogene TRBV3-2) to TRBJ2-7; 9 bases line up with TRBD2. Germline loops: CDR1 LGHDT, CDR2 YNNKEL (reference sequence). This CDR3 spans 15 amino acids. V was pared by 4 bases and J by 0 bases, with 4 bases of the junction left unmatched. The CDR3 region is CASSRQREVSYEQYF. CDR3 DNA: TGTGCCAGCAGCCGACAGCGGGAGGTCTCCTACGAGCAGTACTTC.

This chain joins TRBV19 and TRBJ2-4; D gene uncertain. The CDR3 is 15 amino acids. Germline V gives CDR1 LNHDA, CDR2 SQIVND (reference sequence). V was pared by 3 bases and J by 0 bases, with 9 bases between. The CDR3 bases are TGTGCCAGTAGTATGGGCAGCCTAGCCAAAAACATTCAGTACTTC. It yields the protein CASSMGSLAKNIQYF.

V is TRBV3-1 (or the pseudogene TRBV3-2) and J is TRBJ2-7, with 7 bases fitting TRBD2. Germline CDR1 is LGHDT and CDR2 is YNNKEL (reference sequence). The CDR3 runs 15 residues. Trimming at V came to 4 bases and at J to 2 bases, leaving 8 bases not matched to a gene. The CDR3 reads CASSLFWAGAYEQYF. DNA of the CDR3: TGTGCCAGCAGCCTTTTTTGGGCGGGGGCCTACGAGCAGTACTTC.

This chain uses TRBV2 with TRBJ1-2; possible D gene TRBD1, 6 bases. The germline V and J ends were trimmed by 2 bases and 3 bases, with 25 bases remaining between them. Germline loops: CDR1 SNHLY, CDR2 FYNNEI. The length of the CDR3 is 19 residues. In DNA form, the CDR3 reads TGTGCCAGCAGTGAAAGGGCTAGAGGTTTTACAGGGTATGACTATGGCTACACCTTC. Amino acid sequence: CASSERARGFTGYDYGYTF. The whole variable domain, filled in from reference TRBV2 and TRBJ1-2, reads EPEVTQTPSHQVTQMGQEVILRCVPISNHLYFYWYRQILGQKVEFLVSFYNNEISEKSEIFDDQFSVERPDGSNFTLKIRSTKLEDSAMYFCASSERARGFTGYDYGYTFGSGTRLTVV.

V is TRBV5-6 and J is TRBJ1-6; TRBD1 agrees at 7 bases. From germline, CDR1 is SGHDT and CDR2 YYEEEE. The CDR3 totals 14 residues. Germline trimming cut 3 bases from V and 9 bases from J; bases unmatched to any gene: 6. This chain's CDR3 is CASSSGQKASPLHF. CDR3 bases: TGTGCCAGCAGCTCGGGACAGAAGGCTTCACCCCTCCACTTT. Based on the CDR3 plus reference TRBV5-6 and TRBJ1-6, the full variable domain is DAGVTQSPTHLIKTRGQQVTLRCSPKSGHDTVSWYQQALGQGPQFIFQYYEEEERQRGNFPDRFSGHQFPNYSSELNVNALLLGDSALYLCASSSGQKASPLHFGNGTRLTVT.

Only one count was recorded for this clone. The chain links TRBV9 to TRBJ1-1; no clear D gene. V lost 3 bases and J 1 base, leaving 7 bases between the germline ends. The germline V gene has CDR1 SGDLS and CDR2 YYNGEE. The CDR3 loop spans 13 amino acids. The CDR3 nucleotides read TGTGCCAGCAGCGGACAACAGAACACTGAAGCTTTCTTT. This codes for CASSGQQNTEAFF. The whole variable domain, remainder taken from reference TRBV9 and TRBJ1-1, is DSGVTQTPKHLITATGQRVTLRCSPRSGDLSVYWYQQSLDQGLQFLIQYYNGEERAKGNILERFSAQQFPDLHSELNLSSLELGDSALYFCASSGQQNTEAFFGQGTRLTVV.

The table lists this clone with a count of one. The J gene is TRBJ1-5, the V gene TRBV2, with 8 positions matching TRBD1. Trimming removed 6 bases from V and 9 bases from J; junction bases left unmatched: 16. CDR1 is SNHLY, CDR2 FYNNEI, per germline. CDR3 length equals 16 residues. The CDR3 sequence: CASRPLTGDPPRPQHF. For the CDR3, the DNA is TGTGCCAGCAGGCCCCTGACAGGGGATCCCCCAAGGCCCCAGCATTTT.

V usage is TRBV25-1 and J usage is TRBJ1-4, with D maybe TRBD1 (6 bases). The CDR3 covers 16 residues. V was clipped by 3 bases and J by 5 bases, with 16 bases between them. In germline, CDR1 is MGHDK, CDR2 SYGVNS. CDR3 coding DNA: TGTGCCAGCAGTGAGAGTTCCGGGACACGAAATGAAAAACTGTTTTTT. The encoded protein is CASSESSGTRNEKLFF.

The V gene is TRBV27, the J gene TRBJ2-4; TRBD2 is a possible D gene (7 bases). The length of the CDR3 is 15 residues. Germline CDR1 is MNHEY and CDR2 is SMNVEV (reference sequence). V was pared by 5 bases and J by 11 bases, with 22 bases between. CDR3: CASSTLGGGGVFQYF. Here the CDR3 DNA reads TGTGCCAGCAGTACCCTCGGGGGAGGGGGGGTGTTTCAGTACTTC.

This sequence joins TRBV4-2 and TRBJ1-2; D gene ambiguous. The V gene's germline CDR1 is LGHNA and CDR2 YNFKEQ. The V and J ends lost 0 bases and 1 base respectively, with 15 bases between them. The CDR3 length is 17 residues. DNA for the CDR3: TGTGCCAGCAGCCAAGATCAGGCGGGTCGGGATAACTATGGCTACACCTTC. Translation: CASSQDQAGRDNYGYTF.

This rearrangement joins TRBV6-2 or TRBV6-3 to TRBJ1-2; D gene ambiguous. Germline CDR1 and CDR2: MNHEY and SVGEGT. The length of the CDR3 is 14 residues. The V and J ends lost 4 bases and 2 bases respectively, with 11 bases between them. In DNA form, the CDR3 reads TGTGCCAGCAGTTCTTTGCGGGAGAACTATGGCTACACCTTC. It yields the protein CASSSLRENYGYTF.

The chain employs TRBV5-6 and TRBJ1-6; D call uncertain. CDR1 and CDR2 from the germline V gene are SGHDT and YYEEEE. The CDR3 consists of 15 residues. Trimming shortened V by 5 bases and J by 10 bases, and 19 bases separated the two germline ends. This CDR3 reads CASRSLGNSRSPLHF. CDR3 nucleotide sequence: TGTGCCAGCAGATCCCTGGGCAACAGCCGGTCACCCCTCCACTTT. Supplemented by reference TRBV5-6 and TRBJ1-6, the full variable domain reads DAGVTQSPTHLIKTRGQQVTLRCSPKSGHDTVSWYQQALGQGPQFIFQYYEEEERQRGNFPDRFSGHQFPNYSSELNVNALLLGDSALYLCASRSLGNSRSPLHFGNGTRLTVT.

Only a few counts were recorded for this clone. The chain recombines TRBV2 with TRBJ1-5, with D maybe TRBD1 (5 bases). The CDR3 is 14 amino acids. V was shortened by 3 bases and J by 2 bases, with 8 bases between the two germline ends. The germline CDR1 and CDR2 sequences are SNHLY and FYNNEI. The DNA of the CDR3 is TGTGCCAGCAGTGACAGGGCGGGCAATCAGCCCCAGCATTTT. Protein sequence: CASSDRAGNQPQHF. The complete variable domain, with remaining parts taken from reference TRBV2 and TRBJ1-5, reads EPEVTQTPSHQVTQMGQEVILRCVPISNHLYFYWYRQILGQKVEFLVSFYNNEISEKSEIFDDQFSVERPDGSNFTLKIRSTKLEDSAMYFCASSDRAGNQPQHFGDGTRLSIL.

The chain joins TRBV28 to TRBJ1-4, with 9 bases that match TRBD1. Trimming took 8 bases from V and 11 from J; bases not matched to a gene: 12. Germline CDR1 and CDR2: MDHEN and SYDVKM. The CDR3 has 14 residues. The CDR3 DNA reads as TGTGCCAGCTTTGGACCGGGACAGGGTGAGAAACTGTTTTTT. It translates to CASFGPGQGEKLFF.

This clone was recorded once. The V call is TRBV28, the J call TRBJ2-5, with 7 bases fitting TRBD1. Germline assignment: CDR1 MDHEN and CDR2 SYDVKM. This CDR3 has 13 amino acids. V was pared by 6 bases and J by 5 bases, with 6 bases of the junction left unmatched. As DNA, the CDR3 is TGTGCCAGCAGCAGAACAGGGGCCGAGACCCAGTACTTC. Translating gives CASSRTGAETQYF.

The J gene is TRBJ1-2, the V gene TRBV5-6, with D maybe TRBD1 (5 bases). The CDR3 has 14 amino acids. The germline V and J ends were trimmed by 0 bases and 8 bases, with 14 bases remaining between them. Germline assignment: CDR1 SGHDT and CDR2 YYEEEE. The CDR3 DNA sequence: TGTGCCAGCAGCTTGGACTGGGGCCAAGGCGGCTACACCTTC. It yields the protein CASSLDWGQGGYTF.

V is TRBV3-1 (or the pseudogene TRBV3-2) and J is TRBJ2-5; no definite D call. The CDR3 loop spans 15 amino acids. The germline gives CDR1 LGHDT, CDR2 YNNKEL (reference sequence). Trimming shortened V by 1 base and J by 1 base, and 10 bases separated the two germline ends. The CDR3 protein is CASSQGTDLQETQYF. The CDR3 DNA sequence: TGTGCCAGCAGCCAAGGCACAGACCTCCAAGAGACCCAGTACTTC.

The chain recombines TRBV3-1 (or the pseudogene TRBV3-2) with TRBJ2-5; 8 nucleotides align to TRBD1. CDR3 length equals 23 residues. The junction had 27 bases not matched to a gene; V was cut back by 2 bases and J by 1 base. Germline V gene sequence: CDR1 LGHDT, CDR2 YNNKEL (reference sequence). In DNA, the CDR3 is TGTGCCAGCAGCCAATACCAAGAGAGTAGGAAAGCGGCGCGACAGGGGCCCCAAGAGACCCAGTACTTC. It encodes CASSQYQESRKAARQGPQETQYF.

This clone was found once. One end of the junction fails to match germline, which may point to a read error. This chain uses TRBV3-1 (or the pseudogene TRBV3-2) with TRBJ2-5; 8 bases are a match to TRBD2. CDR3 length equals 14 residues. The germline V gene encodes CDR1 LGHDT and CDR2 YNNKEL (reference sequence). The CDR3 DNA sequence: TGTGCCAGCAGCGTAAGCGGGGGCCAAGGGACCCAGTACTTC. Amino acid sequence: CASSVSGGQGTQYF.

This clone was detected only a few times. The chain links TRBV18 to TRBJ2-7, with TRBD2 as a possible D gene (6 bases). V dropped 1 base and J dropped 1 base, with 14 bases sitting between them. This CDR3 region has 16 residues. The V gene's germline CDR1 is KGHSH and CDR2 LQKENI. CDR3 bases: TGTGCCAGCTCACCACTAGCCGTAGGAGGGTCCTACGAGCAGTACTTC. It yields the protein CASSPLAVGGSYEQYF.

V usage is TRBV18 and J usage is TRBJ1-1; weak D call: TRBD1 (6 bases). Germline CDR1 and CDR2: KGHSH and LQKENI. This CDR3 is 17 amino acids long. The V end was cut by 0 bases, the J end by 2 bases, with 16 bases between. The DNA for the CDR3 is TGTGCCAGCTCACCACCGATTTCAGGGGTAGGCAACACTGAAGCTTTCTTT. Its translation: CASSPPISGVGNTEAFF.

In the case of this clone: Because the CDR3's place on the DNA is in doubt, the DNA is left out and the CDR3 is given as listed by TCRdb. The chain carries TRBV28 and TRBJ1-6. The CDR3 contains 12 residues when both ends are counted. Germline loops: CDR1 MDHEN, CDR2 SYDVKM. CDR3 loop: CASSSSDSPLHF.

This rearrangement joins TRBV11-2 to TRBJ2-1; 9 bases map to TRBD1. V lost 5 bases to trimming and J lost 7 bases; unmatched junction nucleotides: 12. Germline V gene lookup returns CDR1 SGHAT and CDR2 FQNNGV. This CDR3 spans 16 amino acids. The DNA of the CDR3 is TGTGCCAGCAGCCAGGGGCGGACAGGGGTGGGAAATGAGCAGTTCTTC. Translation gives CASSQGRTGVGNEQFF.

Details on this clone: This sequence may be a read error, since a much larger clone differs from it by one base. The chain employs TRBV7-9 and TRBJ1-2; possibly TRBD1 for D (5 bases). V lost 5 bases, J lost 2 bases, and 9 bases lay in between. The CDR3 length is 13 residues. The germline V gene encodes CDR1 SEHNR and CDR2 FQNEAQ (reference sequence). In DNA, the CDR3 is TGTGCCAGCAGCCAACAGGAGAACTATGGCTACACCTTC. This encodes CASSQQENYGYTF.

This chain joins TRBV6-6 and TRBJ1-5; the D is unclear. The CDR3 is 14 residues long. V lost 5 bases and J lost 4, with 12 bases in between. Germline CDR1 reads MNHNY; CDR2 reads SVGAGI (reference sequence). CDR3 DNA: TGTGCCAGCAGTGGTGAGTCCTGGAATCAGCCCCAGCATTTT. This encodes CASSGESWNQPQHF.